Each of the 5 T cell receptor beta chains below was sequenced from the same sample in a study of OX40 agonist ivuxolimab in advanced cancers. Sequencing was performed with immunoSEQ multiplex PCR; in TCRdb, only in-frame clones are kept and a portion is missing. The data show 98,000 or so clones, around 93% seen once. Sequencing was performed on CD4+ or CD8+ T cells sorted from blood, taken in a trial of the OX40 agonist ivuxolimab. These receptors were collected from an adult with an advanced solid tumor such as melanoma, head and neck, liver or kidney cancer.

Worth noting for this clone: This CDR3 is also generated by other DNA sequences in the sample. The V and J genes are TRBV6-1 and TRBJ1-2; 7 bases line up with TRBD1. V was clipped by 0 bases and J by 2 bases; unmatched bases: 0. The CDR3 loop spans 14 amino acids. CDR1 and CDR2 from the germline V gene are MNHNS and SASEGT. Written as DNA, the CDR3 is TGTGCCAGCAGTGAAGCGACAGGGAACTATGGCTACACCTTC. This encodes CASSEATGNYGYTF.

The chain recombines TRBV5-1 with TRBJ1-1; 9 nucleotides agree with TRBD1. Germline-derived CDR1 and CDR2 are SGHRS and YFSETQ. The CDR3 covers 16 residues. V gave up 0 bases and J gave up 2 bases; unmatched junction bases: 5. CDR3 bases: TGCGCCAGCAGCTTGGTTGGGACAGGGCCCAACACTGAAGCTTTCTTT. It is translated as CASSLVGTGPNTEAFF.

The V call is TRBV10-3, the J call TRBJ1-5; no clear D. Trimming shortened V by 11 bases and J by 0 bases, and 20 bases separated the two germline ends. Germline V gene sequence: CDR1 ENHRY, CDR2 SYGVKD. The CDR3 spans 16 residues. The CDR3 protein is CAPGVLEAYSNQPQHF. DNA for the CDR3: TGTGCCCCCGGGGTTTTGGAAGCTTATAGCAATCAGCCCCAGCATTTT.

J is TRBJ2-7 and V is TRBV5-4; 7 nucleotides agree with TRBD2. V was clipped by 4 bases and J by 0 bases; unmatched bases: 4. CDR1 is SGHNT and CDR2 is YYREEE in the germline V gene (reference sequence). The CDR3 has 14 amino acids. CDR3 DNA sequence: TGTGCCAGCAGCACGGGGGGTACCTCCTACGAGCAGTACTTC. As protein: CASSTGGTSYEQYF.

This chain joins TRBV10-3 and TRBJ2-3; D call uncertain. CDR3 length: 11 residues. From germline, CDR1 is ENHRY and CDR2 SYGVKD. V was trimmed by 8 bases and J by 2 bases, leaving 5 bases between them. This CDR3 reads CAIRNTDTQYF. CDR3 DNA sequence: TGTGCCATCCGAAACACAGATACGCAGTATTTT.